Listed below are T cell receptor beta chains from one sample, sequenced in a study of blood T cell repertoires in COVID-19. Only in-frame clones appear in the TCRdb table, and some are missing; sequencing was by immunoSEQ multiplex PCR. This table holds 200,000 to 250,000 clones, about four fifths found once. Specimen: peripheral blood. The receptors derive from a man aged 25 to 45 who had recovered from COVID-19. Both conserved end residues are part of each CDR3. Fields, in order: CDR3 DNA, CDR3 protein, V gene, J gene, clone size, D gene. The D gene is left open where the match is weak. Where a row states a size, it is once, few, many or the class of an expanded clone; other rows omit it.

TGTGCCAGCAGCCGCGGACTAGCCGGGGAGCTGTTTTTT	CASSRGLAGELFF	TRBV6-6	TRBJ2-2	-	TRBD2
TGTGCCAGCAGCCAAGATTTGAGCGGGGTTTCCTACGAGCAGTACTTC	CASSQDLSGVSYEQYF	TRBV3-1/TRBV3-2	TRBJ2-7	-	TRBD2
TGTGCCAGCAGCCCTAACGACAGGCATAACGGCGAGCAGTACTTC	CASSPNDRHNGEQYF	TRBV5-4	TRBJ2-7	-	-
TGTGCCAGCAGCTTTCCTAGGGGCGCCGGCAATGAGCAGTTCTTC	CASSFPRGAGNEQFF	TRBV11-1	TRBJ2-1	once	-
TGTGCCAGCAGGCCCCAGCAGGGGCTTTCTGGAAACACCATATATTTT	CASRPQQGLSGNTIYF	TRBV6-6	TRBJ1-3	-	-
TGTGCCACCAGTGATTTTTCGGCCAGGGGGCGCCTCGGGGAGCTGTTTTTT	CATSDFSARGRLGELFF	TRBV24-1	TRBJ2-2	-	TRBD1
TGTGCCAGCAGCTTAGCGGGAGGGGGGACCATACAAGGGACCCAGTACTTC	CASSLAGGGTIQGTQYF	TRBV7-2	TRBJ2-5	once	-
TGCGCCAGCAGCCCCGGACTAGAGGTCGGGGAGCTGTTTTTT	CASSPGLEVGELFF	TRBV5-1	TRBJ2-2	-	TRBD2
TGTGCCAGCAGCGAACTCCAGGGGACTGGAAACACCATATATTTT	CASSELQGTGNTIYF	TRBV9	TRBJ1-3	-	-
TGTGCCAGCCCTTGGACTAGCTACATACCCGGGGAGCTGTTTTTT	CASPWTSYIPGELFF	TRBV5-8	TRBJ2-2	-	TRBD2
TGTGCCAGCAGCTTAGAACAGGGCCCGAGAGAGACCCAGTACTTC	CASSLEQGPRETQYF	TRBV7-9	TRBJ2-5	-	-
TGTGCCAGCAGCTGGGGACATAGCTACGAGCAGTACTTC	CASSWGHSYEQYF	TRBV5-5	TRBJ2-7	-	-
TGTGCCAGCAGTGAAAGATCGGGACATGCGTTCGATGAGCAGTTCTTC	CASSERSGHAFDEQFF	TRBV6-1	TRBJ2-1	-	-
TGTGCCGTCGAAACCGGAAGACAGGGAAAAGCTGAAGCTTTCTTT	CAVETGRQGKAEAFF	TRBV10-3	TRBJ1-1	-	TRBD1
TGTGCCAGCAGCGGGGGACAGGGGAATAATTCACCCCTCCACTTT	CASSGGQGNNSPLHF	TRBV5-4	TRBJ1-6	-	TRBD1
TGTGCCAGCTCAAAACTTCAGGGAAACTACTATGGCTACACCTTC	CASSKLQGNYYGYTF	TRBV18	TRBJ1-2	-	-
TGTGCCAGCAGTCCCCTCGCGGGGGGCCTGGAGACCCAGTACTTC	CASSPLAGGLETQYF	TRBV5-6	TRBJ2-5	-	TRBD2
TGTGCCAGCAGCCCCGGACAGAGCTATGGCTACACCTTC	CASSPGQSYGYTF	TRBV3-1/TRBV3-2	TRBJ1-2	-	-
TGTGCCAGCAGCCACCCGCCGGGAGGGGACTCCTACGAGCAGTACTTC	CASSHPPGGDSYEQYF	TRBV7-8	TRBJ2-7	-	TRBD2
TGTGCCAGCAGCGTCAGCGACAGTCCCTACGAGCAGTACTTC	CASSVSDSPYEQYF	TRBV9	TRBJ2-7	-	-
TGTGCCAGTACCCTTACAGGGGGCCATGGAAACACCATATATTTT	CASTLTGGHGNTIYF	TRBV19	TRBJ1-3	-	TRBD1
TGCGCCAGCAGCCAAGTCATTGGGACAGGGCCGTCACCCCTCCACTTT	CASSQVIGTGPSPLHF	TRBV4-1	TRBJ1-6	-	TRBD1
TGTGCCAGCAGTTCAGGGAATGGCTACACCTTC	CASSSGNGYTF	TRBV12-3/TRBV12-4	TRBJ1-2	-	-
TGTGCCAGCAGCTTAAGGCTAGCGGGGGGGATTGAGCAGTTCTTC	CASSLRLAGGIEQFF	TRBV5-4	TRBJ2-1	-	TRBD2
TGTGCCAGCCAGAAGTTCCCAGATACGCAGTATTTT	CASQKFPDTQYF	TRBV12-3/TRBV12-4	TRBJ2-3	once	-
TGTGCCAGCAGTTTTCCGGAGGGCAATCAGCCCCAGCATTTT	CASSFPEGNQPQHF	TRBV28	TRBJ1-5	-	-
TGCAGTGCCCATCCCGGGGAAAGGACCTTC	CSAHPGERTF	TRBV20-1	TRBJ1-2	-	-
TGCGCCAGCAGCTCGGGACGGAAAGGGACTGGTTCACCCCTCCACTTT	CASSSGRKGTGSPLHF	TRBV5-1	TRBJ1-6	-	-
TGTGCCAGCAGCCAAGATCAGGGTCTCGGCGCTGAAGCTTTCTTT	CASSQDQGLGAEAFF	TRBV14	TRBJ1-1	-	-
TGTGCCACCAGTGGACTAGCGGGTGATACGCAGTATTTT	CATSGLAGDTQYF	TRBV24-1	TRBJ2-3	-	TRBD2
TGTGCCAGCAGCTCCGGACAGAGCACAGATACGCAGTATTTT	CASSSGQSTDTQYF	TRBV7-9	TRBJ2-3	-	-
TGTGCCAGTAGTTATGGGAGCACCATATATTTT	CASSYGSTIYF	TRBV19	TRBJ1-3	-	-
TGTGCCAGCTCAACGACTTTGAGACAGACACAAGAGACCCAGTACTTC	CASSTTLRQTQETQYF	TRBV18	TRBJ2-5	-	-
TGTGCCAGCAGCTTGGAGGGGCCCATGAGCACCGGGGAGCTGTTTTTT	CASSLEGPMSTGELFF	TRBV5-6	TRBJ2-2	-	-
TGTGCCATCAGTGACCCAGAGGGGGCGCGCACCGGGGAGCTGTTTTTT	CAISDPEGARTGELFF	TRBV10-3	TRBJ2-2	-	TRBD1
TGTGCCAGCGCCCGGGGAGGACAGCCCCAGCATTTT	CASARGGQPQHF	TRBV6-6	TRBJ1-5	-	-
TGTGCCAGGGACTCCGACTCTGGAAACACCATATATTTT	CARDSDSGNTIYF	TRBV2	TRBJ1-3	-	-
TGTGCCAGTAGTATGAAAGGTGCCCTGGGCGAAGCTTTCTTT	CASSMKGALGEAFF	TRBV19	TRBJ1-1	-	-
TGTGCCAGCAGCCCGGGACAGGGAAACTACAATGAGCAGTTCTTC	CASSPGQGNYNEQFF	TRBV5-4	TRBJ2-1	-	TRBD1
TGTGCCAGCAGTGACACGGGGGGCAGCACAGATACGCAGTATTTT	CASSDTGGSTDTQYF	TRBV6-4	TRBJ2-3	-	-
TGTGCCAGCAGTCCCCAGGGGGCAGATGGCTACACCTTC	CASSPQGADGYTF	TRBV25-1	TRBJ1-2	-	TRBD1
TGTGCCAGCAGTGGCAGGGACAGGGCGAATTTCTTAGATGGCTACACCTTC	CASSGRDRANFLDGYTF	TRBV25-1	TRBJ1-2	few	TRBD1
TGTGCCAGCAGCACAGACCAACAAACTAGCGGGGGGCAATCCTACGAGCAGTACTTC	CASSTDQQTSGGQSYEQYF	TRBV7-6	TRBJ2-7	few	TRBD2
TGTGCCAGCAGCCCGCCCCAGAGGACAGGGGAAGAGACCCAGTACTTC	CASSPPQRTGEETQYF	TRBV5-4	TRBJ2-5	-	TRBD1
TGTGCCAGCAGTGAGACACTTTCCGCGAACACCGGGGAGCTGTTTTTT	CASSETLSANTGELFF	TRBV2	TRBJ2-2	-	-
TGTGCCAGCAGCGTTAGCGGGGGGGGCCAAAACACCGGGGAGCTGTTTTTT	CASSVSGGGQNTGELFF	TRBV6-4	TRBJ2-2	many	TRBD2
TGTGCCAGCAGCTTGAGAGAACAGGGGGCGCATGAAAAACTGTTTTTT	CASSLREQGAHEKLFF	TRBV5-4	TRBJ1-4	-	TRBD1
TGTGCCAGCAGCTTAAGGCGCGGGGGGCTCGGGGAGCTGTTTTTT	CASSLRRGGLGELFF	TRBV7-2	TRBJ2-2	-	TRBD2
TGCAGCGCCAAGACAGGGGGAAACACTGAAGCTTTCTTT	CSAKTGGNTEAFF	TRBV29-1	TRBJ1-1	-	TRBD1
TGTGCCAGCAGCGGAATAGCGGGGGTTTACAATGAGCAGTTCTTC	CASSGIAGVYNEQFF	TRBV9	TRBJ2-1	-	TRBD2
TGTGCCAGCAGTGGTCTGAAGGGCACTAGCGGGGGTGAGACCCAGTACTTC	CASSGLKGTSGGETQYF	TRBV2	TRBJ2-5	-	TRBD2
TGTGCCAGCAGTTACTCGAGCACCGGGGAGCTGTTTTTT	CASSYSSTGELFF	TRBV6-5	TRBJ2-2	-	-
TGTGCCAGCAGTGATACAGGGTACTATGGCTACACCTTC	CASSDTGYYGYTF	TRBV28	TRBJ1-2	-	-
TGTGCTAGTGGTTTGGGGACAGGTTCCAACACAGATACGCAGTATTTT	CASGLGTGSNTDTQYF	TRBV12-5	TRBJ2-3	few	TRBD1
TGTGCCAGCAGTAGGTCCGGGACAGAGAGAAATCAGCCCCAGCATTTT	CASSRSGTERNQPQHF	TRBV2	TRBJ1-5	-	TRBD1
TGTGCCAGCAGTTTAAGCGTCGCTAACTATGGCTACACCTTC	CASSLSVANYGYTF	TRBV28	TRBJ1-2	-	-
TGTGCCAGCAGTTACTCGTCGGGGGGCGGGGAGACCCAGTACTTC	CASSYSSGGGETQYF	TRBV6-5	TRBJ2-5	-	-
TGCAGCGTTGACACAGGGTGGACTGAAGCTTTCTTT	CSVDTGWTEAFF	TRBV29-1	TRBJ1-1	many	-
TGTGCCAGCAGCCTGGGGGACATAAGATACAATGAGCAGTTCTTC	CASSLGDIRYNEQFF	TRBV14	TRBJ2-1	once	-